A single T cell receptor (beta chain) is shown here with its context. Antigen unknown. PCR amplification relied on 60 Vbeta primers (plus 13 Jbeta primers). TCRdb keeps only in-frame clones here, not all; method: immunoSEQ multiplex PCR. The table shows approximately 88,000 clones, with about 79% occurring only once. The sample belongs to a study of cytomegalovirus exposure and HLA in healthy donors. Study-level points and caveats: Productive rates of about 90% or about 30% were seen for most TCR beta V segments in an earlier analysis.

V lost 3 bases to trimming and J lost 5 bases, with 14 bases between them. Germline V gives CDR1 SGDLS, CDR2 YYNGEE. The CDR3 has 15 residues. This sequence joins TRBV9 and TRBJ2-2; the D is unclear. The clonotype originates from a man between 18 and 29 years old in good health and CMV-seropositive. Sequencing input: PBMCs. The CDR3 sequence: CASSEKSRATGELFF. Here the CDR3 DNA reads TGTGCCAGCAGCGAGAAGTCCCGTGCGACCGGGGAGCTGTTTTTT.